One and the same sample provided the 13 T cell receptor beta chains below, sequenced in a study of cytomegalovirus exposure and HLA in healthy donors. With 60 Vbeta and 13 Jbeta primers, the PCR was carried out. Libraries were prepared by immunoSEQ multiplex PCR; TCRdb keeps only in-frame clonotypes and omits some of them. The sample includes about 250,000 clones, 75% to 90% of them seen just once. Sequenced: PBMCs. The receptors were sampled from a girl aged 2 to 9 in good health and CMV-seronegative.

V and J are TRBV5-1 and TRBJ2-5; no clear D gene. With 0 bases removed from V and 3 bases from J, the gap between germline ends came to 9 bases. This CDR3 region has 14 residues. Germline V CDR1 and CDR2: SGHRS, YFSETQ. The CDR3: CASSLELPEETQYF. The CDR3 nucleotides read TGCGCCAGCAGCTTGGAACTACCAGAAGAGACCCAGTACTTC.

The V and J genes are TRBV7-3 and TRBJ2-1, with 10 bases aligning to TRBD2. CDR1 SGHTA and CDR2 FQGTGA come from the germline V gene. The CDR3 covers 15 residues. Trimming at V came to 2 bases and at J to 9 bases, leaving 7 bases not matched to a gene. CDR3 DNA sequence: TGTGCCAGCAGCTTAGAGGCTAGCGGGAGTGGTGAGCAGTTCTTC. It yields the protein CASSLEASGSGEQFF. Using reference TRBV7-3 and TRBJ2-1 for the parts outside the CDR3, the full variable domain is GAGVSQTPSNKVTEKGKYVELRCDPISGHTALYWYRQSLGQGPEFLIYFQGTGAADDSGLPNDRFFAVRPEGSVSTLKIQRTERGDSAVYLCASSLEASGSGEQFFGPGTRLTVL.

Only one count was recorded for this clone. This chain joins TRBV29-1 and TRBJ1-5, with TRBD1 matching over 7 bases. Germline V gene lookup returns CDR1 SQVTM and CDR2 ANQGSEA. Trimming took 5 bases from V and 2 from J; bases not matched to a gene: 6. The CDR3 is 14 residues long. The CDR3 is CSVSRGEGNQPQHF. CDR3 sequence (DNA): TGCAGCGTTTCCAGGGGGGAAGGCAATCAGCCCCAGCATTTT.

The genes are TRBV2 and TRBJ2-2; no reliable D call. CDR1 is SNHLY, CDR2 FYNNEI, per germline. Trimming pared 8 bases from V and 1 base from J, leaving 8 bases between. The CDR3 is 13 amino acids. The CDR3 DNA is TGTGCCAGCGTGAGAGAGAACACCGGGGAGCTGTTTTTT. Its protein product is CASVRENTGELFF.

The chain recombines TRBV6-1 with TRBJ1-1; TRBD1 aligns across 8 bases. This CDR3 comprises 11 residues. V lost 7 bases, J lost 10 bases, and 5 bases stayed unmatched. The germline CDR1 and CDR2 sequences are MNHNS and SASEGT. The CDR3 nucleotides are TGTGCCAGCATGATGGACAGGGCAGCTTTCTTT. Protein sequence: CASMMDRAAFF.

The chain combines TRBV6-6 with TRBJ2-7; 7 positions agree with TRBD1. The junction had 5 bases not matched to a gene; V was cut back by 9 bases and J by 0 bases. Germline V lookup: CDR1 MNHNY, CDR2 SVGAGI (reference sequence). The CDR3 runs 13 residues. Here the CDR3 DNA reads TGTGCCAGTCTGGGACAGAGCTCCTACGAGCAGTACTTC. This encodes CASLGQSSYEQYF.

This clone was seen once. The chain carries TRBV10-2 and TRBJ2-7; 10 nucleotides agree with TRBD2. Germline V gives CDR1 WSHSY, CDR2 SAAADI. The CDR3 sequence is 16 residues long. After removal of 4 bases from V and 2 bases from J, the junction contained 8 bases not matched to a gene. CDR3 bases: TGCGCCAGCAGTGTATCGCTAGCGGGGGCCCCCTACGAGCAGTACTTC. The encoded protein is CASSVSLAGAPYEQYF.

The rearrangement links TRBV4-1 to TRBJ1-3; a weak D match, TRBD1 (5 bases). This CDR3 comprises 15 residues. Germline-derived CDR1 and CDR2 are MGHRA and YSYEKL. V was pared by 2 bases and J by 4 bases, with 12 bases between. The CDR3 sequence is CASSQYQGSGNTIYF. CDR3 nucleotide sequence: TGCGCCAGCAGCCAATATCAGGGATCCGGAAACACCATATATTTT.

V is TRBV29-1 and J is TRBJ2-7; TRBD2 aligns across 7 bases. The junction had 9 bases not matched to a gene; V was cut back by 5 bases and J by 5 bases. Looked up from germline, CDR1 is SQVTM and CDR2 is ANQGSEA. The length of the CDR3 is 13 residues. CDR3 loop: CSVRPGLNHEQYF. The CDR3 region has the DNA TGCAGCGTTCGACCGGGACTAAACCACGAGCAGTACTTC.

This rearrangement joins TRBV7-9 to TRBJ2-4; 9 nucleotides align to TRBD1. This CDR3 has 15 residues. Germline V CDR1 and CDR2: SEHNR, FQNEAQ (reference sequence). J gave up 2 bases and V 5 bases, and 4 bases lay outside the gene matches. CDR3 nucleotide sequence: TGTGCCAGCAGCCCACAGGGGGCATCCAAAAACATTCAGTACTTC. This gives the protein CASSPQGASKNIQYF.

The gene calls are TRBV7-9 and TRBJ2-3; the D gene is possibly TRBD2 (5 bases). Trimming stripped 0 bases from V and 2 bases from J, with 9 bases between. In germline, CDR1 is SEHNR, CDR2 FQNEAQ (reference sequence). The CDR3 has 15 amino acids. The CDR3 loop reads CASSLASGTTDTQYF. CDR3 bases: TGTGCCAGCAGCTTAGCCAGCGGAACCACAGATACGCAGTATTTT.

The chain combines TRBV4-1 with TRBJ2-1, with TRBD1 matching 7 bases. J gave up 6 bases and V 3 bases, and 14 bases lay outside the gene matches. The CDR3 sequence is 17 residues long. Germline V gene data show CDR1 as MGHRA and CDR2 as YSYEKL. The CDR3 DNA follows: TGCGCCAGCAGCCAGGGACAGTTTAAAGTGTCAGGCAATGAGCAGTTCTTC. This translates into CASSQGQFKVSGNEQFF.

The CDR3 DNA follows: TGTGCCAGTGGGGCGGGACAGGGAAGAACCGGGGAGCTGTTTTTT. Its translation: CASGAGQGRTGELFF. This rearrangement joins TRBV7-3 to TRBJ2-2; the match to TRBD1 covers 9 bases. This CDR3 has 15 amino acids. The germline V gene encodes CDR1 SGHTA and CDR2 FQGTGA. The V segment lost 9 bases and the J segment 5 bases; nucleotides outside the gene matches: 10.